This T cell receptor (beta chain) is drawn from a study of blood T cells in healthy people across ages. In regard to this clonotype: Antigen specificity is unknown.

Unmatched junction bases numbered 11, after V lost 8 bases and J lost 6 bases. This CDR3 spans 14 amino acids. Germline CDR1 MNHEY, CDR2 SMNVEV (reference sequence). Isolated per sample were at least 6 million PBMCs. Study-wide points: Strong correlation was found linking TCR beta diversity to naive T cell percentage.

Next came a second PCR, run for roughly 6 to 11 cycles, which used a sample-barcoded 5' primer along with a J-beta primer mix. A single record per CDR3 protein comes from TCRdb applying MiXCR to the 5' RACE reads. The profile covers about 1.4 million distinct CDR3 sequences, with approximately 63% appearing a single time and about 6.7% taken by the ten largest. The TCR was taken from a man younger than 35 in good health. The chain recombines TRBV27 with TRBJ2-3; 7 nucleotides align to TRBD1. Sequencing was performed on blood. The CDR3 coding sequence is TGTGCCAGCTCCCCTGACAGGGTAGGGGATACGCAGTATTTT. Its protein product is CASSPDRVGDTQYF.